A single sample gave rise to the 28 T cell receptor beta chains below, sequenced in a study of T cell repertoires in cytomegalovirus infection. Each CDR3 protein is one row after TCRdb ran MiXCR on the reads. The sample carries about 740,000 distinct CDR3 sequences, around 31% recorded once. No antigen is known for these receptors. The sequencing here drew on cultured PBMCs, taken from culture after CMV antigen stimulation. The source of these receptors is a human donor in good health (CMV status not recorded). Some clones in this sample may be carry-over from other donors' samples.

The CDR3 loop reads CASSLKDAVSYEQYF. The DNA for the CDR3 is TGTGCCAGCAGCTTAAAGGACGCAGTATCTTACGAGCAGTACTTC. The chain combines TRBV7-2 with TRBJ2-7; D is uncertain. The germline V gene has CDR1 SGHTA and CDR2 FQGNSA. V was pared by 2 bases and J by 4 bases, with 15 bases between. The CDR3 extends over 15 amino acids. Full variable domain (outside the CDR3, taken from reference TRBV7-2 and TRBJ2-7): GAGVSQSPSNKVTEKGKDVELRCDPISGHTALYWYRQSLGQGLEFLIYFQGNSAPDKSGLPSDRFSAERTGGSVSTLTIQRTQQEDSAVYLCASSLKDAVSYEQYFGPGTRLTVT.

The V call is TRBV7-2, the J call TRBJ2-7, with 8 nucleotides matching TRBD2. The CDR3 has 17 residues. Unmatched junction bases numbered 19, after V lost 5 bases and J lost 7 bases. Per the germline V gene, CDR1 is SGHTA and CDR2 is FQGNSA. This chain's CDR3 is CASSPRLALRTRGEQYF. The CDR3 DNA reads TGTGCCAGCAGCCCGAGACTAGCGCTTAGAACCCGGGGAGAGCAGTACTTC.

This chain connects TRBV5-1 to TRBJ2-2, with D uncertain. The CDR3 is made up of 13 amino acids. The germline V gene encodes CDR1 SGHRS and CDR2 YFSETQ. With 0 bases removed from V and 7 bases from J, the gap between germline ends came to 7 bases. The CDR3 DNA follows: TGCGCCAGCAGCTTGGACGGCCTCGGGGAGCTGTTTTTT. This sequence encodes CASSLDGLGELFF.

The J gene is TRBJ1-6, the V gene TRBV7-2; TRBD1 matches at 7 bases. Germline CDR1 is SGHTA and CDR2 is FQGNSA. The junction had 3 bases not matched to a gene; V was cut back by 0 bases and J by 7 bases. CDR3 length equals 15 residues. CDR3 sequence: CASSLAPGGNSPLHF. The CDR3 coding sequence is TGTGCCAGCAGCTTAGCCCCAGGGGGAAATTCACCCCTCCACTTT.

The sample holds many counts of this clonotype. The chain is built from TRBV7-2 and TRBJ1-4; 7 bases agree with TRBD1. Germline values: CDR1 SGHTA, CDR2 FQGNSA. The CDR3 is made up of 14 amino acids. J was trimmed by 8 bases and V by 5 bases; bases with no gene match: 8. The CDR3 DNA reads as TGTGCCAGCAGCCCTTACAGGGGAAACGAAAAACTGTTTTTT. Residues: CASSPYRGNEKLFF.

This chain links TRBV27 with TRBJ1-4, with 9 nucleotides matching TRBD1. Per the germline V gene, CDR1 is MNHEY and CDR2 is SMNVEV (reference sequence). Unmatched junction bases numbered 8, after V lost 7 bases and J lost 2 bases. The CDR3 is 16 amino acids. The CDR3 spells CASNNRGPSTNEKLFF. The DNA of the CDR3 is TGTGCCAGCAACAACAGGGGGCCTTCCACTAATGAAAAACTGTTTTTT.

The chain carries TRBV4-3 and TRBJ1-6; no reliable D call. Trimming pared 0 bases from V and 10 bases from J, leaving 13 bases between. Germline V CDR1 and CDR2: LGHNA, YSLEER. The CDR3 runs 15 residues. DNA of the CDR3: TGCGCCAGCAGCCAAGATTACAGCCTCGGATCACCCCTCCACTTT. Protein sequence: CASSQDYSLGSPLHF.

This chain connects TRBV25-1 to TRBJ2-1; a possible D gene is TRBD2 (6 bases). Between the trimmed V and J ends, which lost 1 base and 8 bases, there was a span of 18 bases. This CDR3 has 16 residues. Germline V CDR1 and CDR2: MGHDK, SYGVNS. The CDR3 DNA sequence: TGTGCCAGCAGTGAATCGGGCGGGATAATGTGCTATGAGCAGTTCTTC. Amino acid sequence: CASSESGGIMCYEQFF.

V usage is TRBV24-1 and J usage is TRBJ1-2; D perhaps matches TRBD1 (5 bases). Between the trimmed V and J ends, which lost 3 bases and 6 bases, there was a span of 19 bases. The CDR3 sequence is 16 residues long. Germline V gene lookup returns CDR1 KGHDR and CDR2 SFDVKD. This chain's CDR3 is CATSDPRTFLSDGYTF. Written as DNA, the CDR3 is TGTGCCACCAGTGATCCGCGGACATTTTTGTCGGATGGCTACACCTTC.

The chain combines TRBV6-5 with TRBJ1-5; D remains ambiguous. Germline V CDR1 and CDR2: MNHEY, SVGAGI. The CDR3 is 14 residues long. Between the trimmed V and J ends, which lost 5 bases and 2 bases, there was a span of 10 bases. As DNA, the CDR3 is TGTGCCAGCAGTCGCGGGGAGGGCAATCAGCCCCAGCATTTT. Protein product: CASSRGEGNQPQHF.

V and J are TRBV6-6 and TRBJ1-1, with 8 bases matching TRBD1. With 7 bases clipped from V and 2 bases from J, the junction kept 3 bases outside the gene matches. This CDR3 comprises 13 residues. CDR1 MNHNY and CDR2 SVGAGI come from the germline V gene (reference sequence). CDR3 protein: CASTDRDNTEAFF. CDR3 bases: TGTGCCAGCACGGACAGGGATAACACTGAAGCTTTCTTT.

This clonotype was seen a handful of times. The chain employs TRBV7-2 and TRBJ2-5; D may be TRBD1 (5 bases). Germline CDR1 SGHTA, CDR2 FQGNSA. V was trimmed by 6 bases and J by 3 bases, leaving 17 bases between them. The CDR3 has 15 residues. The CDR3 DNA sequence: TGTGCCAGCAGTCCGTTCGACAGAGCTGAAGAGACCCAGTACTTC. This encodes CASSPFDRAEETQYF. The complete variable domain, with remaining parts taken from reference TRBV7-2 and TRBJ2-5, reads GAGVSQSPSNKVTEKGKDVELRCDPISGHTALYWYRQSLGQGLEFLIYFQGNSAPDKSGLPSDRFSAERTGGSVSTLTIQRTQQEDSAVYLCASSPFDRAEETQYFGPGTRLLVL.

The chain uses TRBV5-4 and TRBJ1-2, with 8 bases identical to TRBD1. This CDR3 is built from 14 residues. Trimming removed 6 bases from V and 3 bases from J; junction bases left unmatched: 7. Germline V gene data show CDR1 as SGHNT and CDR2 as YYREEE (reference sequence). The chain's CDR3 is CASTPSGGDYGYTF. The CDR3 DNA reads TGTGCCAGCACACCTTCAGGGGGCGACTATGGCTACACCTTC. Full variable domain (outside the CDR3, taken from reference TRBV5-4 and TRBJ1-2): ETGVTQSPTHLIKTRGQQVTLRCSSQSGHNTVSWYQQALGQGPQFIFQYYREEENGRGNFPPRFSGLQFPNYSSELNVNALELDDSALYLCASTPSGGDYGYTFGSGTRLTVV.

V is TRBV6-2 or TRBV6-3 and J is TRBJ1-1; D not resolved. V gave up 6 bases and J gave up 6 bases, with 23 bases separating them. Germline loops: CDR1 MNHEY, CDR2 SVGEGT. This CDR3 has 16 residues. CDR3 loop: CASSPGVWPRMAEAFF. The CDR3 DNA reads as TGTGCCAGCAGCCCTGGGGTATGGCCCAGGATGGCTGAAGCTTTCTTT.

The rearrangement joins TRBV7-9 to TRBJ2-4; perhaps TRBD2 as D (6 bases). Trimming removed 6 bases at V and 5 bases at J, with 20 bases between. Germline-derived CDR1 and CDR2 are SEHNR and FQNEAQ (reference sequence). The CDR3 is 16 residues long. As DNA, the CDR3 is TGTGCCAGCAGTCCCTGGTCGGGGCGGGACCAAAACATTCAGTACTTC. It codes for CASSPWSGRDQNIQYF.

This clonotype has ten or more counts. The CDR3 loop is CASSPWTSSSPETQYF. The CDR3 region has the DNA TGTGCCAGCAGCCCCTGGACTAGCTCGTCGCCGGAGACCCAGTACTTC. The chain joins TRBV7-2 to TRBJ2-5, with 8 bases fitting TRBD2. Germline V lookup: CDR1 SGHTA, CDR2 FQGNSA. The V gene end was trimmed by 5 bases and the J gene end by 5 bases; junction bases not matched to a gene: 13. The CDR3 extends over 16 amino acids.

This clonotype was recorded a few times. The chain is built from TRBV4-1 and TRBJ2-7, with D perhaps TRBD2 (5 bases). Trimming left V 3 bases short and J 3 bases short, with 9 bases between. This CDR3 spans 13 amino acids. Germline V gene sequence: CDR1 MGHRA, CDR2 YSYEKL. CDR3 in DNA: TGCGCCAGCAGCCATCGGACTTACTACGAGCAGTACTTC. It encodes CASSHRTYYEQYF.

This clonotype was seen a few times. The chain couples TRBV4-1 to TRBJ1-5, with D hard to call. This CDR3 contains 15 residues. V was trimmed by 0 bases and J by 1 base, leaving 7 bases between them. Per germline, CDR1 MGHRA and CDR2 YSYEKL. The CDR3 sequence is CASSQEAASNQPQHF. The DNA for the CDR3 is TGCGCCAGCAGCCAAGAGGCGGCCAGCAATCAGCCCCAGCATTTT.

With respect to this clonotype: The junction does not match germline at one end; this may be a read error. V is TRBV2 and J is TRBJ2-1; possible D gene TRBD2, 5 bases. The CDR3 length is 12 residues. Germline V gene lookup returns CDR1 SNHLY and CDR2 FYNNEI. As DNA, the CDR3 is TGTGCCAGCACCGGGAACTACAATGAGCAGCTCTTC. Translation gives CASTGNYNEQLF.

V and J are TRBV2 and TRBJ2-7; 7 nucleotides line up with TRBD2. CDR1 SNHLY and CDR2 FYNNEI come from the germline V gene. The V segment lost 8 bases and the J segment 0 bases; nucleotides outside the gene matches: 16. The CDR3 sequence is 17 residues long. The CDR3 is CASRPRGEINPSYEQYF. CDR3 DNA: TGTGCCAGCCGTCCCCGGGGGGAGATCAACCCCTCCTACGAGCAGTACTTC.

The chain recombines TRBV7-6 with TRBJ1-5, with TRBD1 as a possible D gene (5 bases). CDR3 size: 13 residues. V lost 1 base and J 9 bases, leaving 10 bases between the germline ends. The germline V gene encodes CDR1 SGHVS and CDR2 FNYEAQ. CDR3 residues: CASSLGGSRPQHF. CDR3 nucleotides: TGTGCCAGCAGCTTAGGGGGGTCTCGGCCCCAGCATTTT.

The chain is built from TRBV4-1 and TRBJ1-3; no clear D. This CDR3 region has 15 residues. V dropped 0 bases and J dropped 1 base, with 7 bases sitting between them. Germline-derived CDR1 and CDR2 are MGHRA and YSYEKL. CDR3 bases: TGCGCCAGCAGCCAAGATCAGGTTTCTGGAAACACCATATATTTT. This encodes CASSQDQVSGNTIYF.

This clonotype was counted between two and nine times. The rearrangement uses TRBV19 and TRBJ2-6; D not resolved. This CDR3 has 15 residues. Germline V lookup: CDR1 LNHDA, CDR2 SQIVND (reference sequence). Trimming removed 1 base at V and 0 bases at J, with 4 bases between. In DNA, the CDR3 is TGTGCCAGTAGTATAGTGTACTCTGGGGCCAACGTCCTGACTTTC. This translates into CASSIVYSGANVLTF.

The rearrangement joins TRBV7-6 to TRBJ1-6, with unresolved D. Trimming left V 1 base short and J 7 bases short, with 11 bases between. Germline CDR1 and CDR2: SGHVS and FNYEAQ. This CDR3 spans 15 amino acids. The CDR3 region has the DNA TGTGCCAGCAGCTTAGGTTCAGGACCAAATTCACCCCTCCACTTT. Translated: CASSLGSGPNSPLHF.

The gene calls are TRBV11-1 and TRBJ2-2; 7 bases map to TRBD2. The CDR3 contains 15 residues. CDR1 is SGHAT, CDR2 FQDESV, per germline (reference sequence). Unmatched junction bases numbered 4, after V lost 1 base and J lost 5 bases. The CDR3 DNA is TGTGCCAGCAGCTTAGGAGCGGGAAAGACCGGGGAGCTGTTTTTT. This codes for CASSLGAGKTGELFF. Full variable domain (outside the CDR3, taken from reference TRBV11-1 and TRBJ2-2): EAEVAQSPRYKITEKSQAVAFWCDPISGHATLYWYRQILGQGPELLVQFQDESVVDDSQLPKDRFSAERLKGVDSTLKIQPAELGDSAMYLCASSLGAGKTGELFFGEGSRLTVL.

The chain links TRBV10-3 to TRBJ1-5; 8 nucleotides align to TRBD1. V dropped 4 bases and J dropped 4; count of bases not matched to a gene: 3. Germline loops: CDR1 ENHRY, CDR2 SYGVKD. The CDR3 covers 14 residues. CDR3 in DNA: TGTGCCATCAGTGGGACAGGGCAGAATCAGCCCCAGCATTTT. This gives the protein CAISGTGQNQPQHF.

This clonotype occurred a few times. The J gene is TRBJ2-1, the V gene TRBV7-2, with a weak D call TRBD2 (5 bases). This CDR3 has 14 residues. V lost 7 bases to trimming and J lost 4 bases, with 14 bases between them. Germline V CDR1 and CDR2: SGHTA, FQGNSA. CDR3 loop: CASTTFTGYNEQFF. CDR3 coding DNA: TGTGCCAGCACCACGTTCACGGGGTACAATGAGCAGTTCTTC.

This clonotype was detected a few times. The J gene is TRBJ1-5, the V gene TRBV19; no clear D gene. Trimming took off 7 bases at V and 6 bases at J, with 19 bases between the two ends. Germline-derived CDR1 and CDR2 are LNHDA and SQIVND (reference sequence). This CDR3 comprises 15 residues. CDR3 bases: TGTGCCAGTACCACAAGTCGAGGATTTGGTCAGCCCCAGCATTTT. This codes for CASTTSRGFGQPQHF. Looking up the rest from reference TRBV19 and TRBJ1-5 gives the full variable domain: DGGITQSPKYLFRKEGQNVTLSCEQNLNHDAMYWYRQDPGQGLRLIYYSQIVNDFQKGDIAEGYSVSREKKESFPLTVTSAQKNPTAFYLCASTTSRGFGQPQHFGDGTRLSIL.